This T cell receptor beta chain stems from a study of shared clonotypes between healthy human individuals. The germline V gene encodes CDR1 MGHDK and CDR2 SYGVNS. The V gene lost 4 bases and the J gene lost 0 bases, with 12 bases spanning the gap. This CDR3 contains 16 residues. Here immunoSEQ multiplex PCR was the method, and the copy in TCRdb shows in-frame clones only, minus some. The sample includes over 400,000 clones, more than 65% of them seen just once. The sequenced sample was PBMCs. The V gene is TRBV25-1, the J gene TRBJ1-4; D perhaps matches TRBD1 (6 bases). The TCR was taken from a woman aged 40 to 50 in good health. Some clones in this sample may be carry-over from other donors' samples. CDR3 sequence (DNA): TGTGCCAGCAGTGGGGGGACACTAGCAACTAATGAAAAACTGTTTTTT. Translation gives CASSGGTLATNEKLFF. Full variable domain (outside the CDR3, taken from reference TRBV25-1 and TRBJ1-4): EADIYQTPRYLVIGTGKKITLECSQTMGHDKMYWYQQDPGMELHLIHYSYGVNSTEKGDLSSESTVSRIRTEHFPLTLESARPSHTSQYLCASSGGTLATNEKLFFGSGTQLSVL.